This T cell receptor beta chain comes out of a study of CD8+CD57+ T cells in acquired aplastic anemia. Germline lookup yields CDR1 LNHDA and CDR2 SQIVND (reference sequence). This CDR3 comprises 12 residues. Trimming removed 7 bases from V and 4 bases from J, with 8 bases in between. Genomic DNA constituted the template upon which TCR beta VDJ and CDR3 profiling was performed. A single record per CDR3 protein comes from TCRdb applying MiXCR to the reads. The sample lists some 170,000 distinct CDR3 sequences; roughly 48% were seen once. Patients who underwent sequencing had shown CD8+CD57+ cell expansion by flow cytometry. Broader study findings: CD8+ Simpson's diversity did not differ significantly between patients and controls.

This clonotype occurred many times. Its antigen remains unidentified. The source material was sorted CD4+, CD8+, or CD8+CD57+ T cells (not recorded which) from PBMCs. The genes are TRBV19 and TRBJ1-5; D gene uncertain. This TCR derives from a human donor with aplastic anemia. CDR3 in DNA: TGTGCCAGTAACCTGAATAATCAGCCCCAGCATTTT. The encoded protein is CASNLNNQPQHF.